Presented here are 10 T cell receptor beta chains from one specimen sequenced in a study of T-cell reconstitution after alpha-beta-depleted transplantation in children. Unique molecular identifiers tagged the TCRbeta library. A single record per CDR3 protein comes from TCRdb applying MiXCR to the PCR reads. The sample records about 340,000 distinct CDR3 sequences, about a sixth being singletons. Sequences were derived from PBMCs, mostly from graft donor cells, sampled 360 days after TCRalphabeta/CD19-depleted stem cell transplant. Every receptor here comes from a male patient under 10 years old who had a stem cell transplant for acute lymphoblastic leukemia, so the T cells may come from the graft donor.

This clonotype showed up just a few times. CDR3 in DNA: TGCAGTGCTAGTCACGGAAATAGCAATCAGCCCCAGCATTTT. Its translation is CSASHGNSNQPQHF. This rearrangement joins TRBV20-1 to TRBJ1-5; no firm D call. The CDR3 is 14 residues long. Germline V gene sequence: CDR1 DFQATT, CDR2 SNEGSKA (reference sequence). V was trimmed by 3 bases and J by 0 bases, leaving 9 bases between them.

The chain uses TRBV4-1 and TRBJ2-4; D remains unclear. V lost 0 bases and J 0 bases, leaving 12 bases between the germline ends. Germline V gene lookup returns CDR1 MGHRA and CDR2 YSYEKL. The length of the CDR3 is 17 residues. The CDR3 protein is CASSQEHLVVAKNIQYF. Here the CDR3 DNA reads TGCGCCAGCAGCCAAGAACATCTGGTTGTAGCCAAAAACATTCAGTACTTC.

This clonotype was seen only a few times. The chain employs TRBV12-5 and TRBJ2-7; maybe TRBD1 (5 bases). The CDR3 extends over 19 amino acids. V shed 5 bases and J shed 3 bases, with 29 bases lying between them. CDR1 and CDR2 from the germline V gene are LGHNT and FRNRAP. The CDR3 bases are TGTGCTAGTGGTCCCCTATCCCGAATGGTGGGCAGGGTGGACTACGAGCAGTACTTC. Translated, it gives CASGPLSRMVGRVDYEQYF. Full variable domain (rest looked up from reference TRBV12-5 and TRBJ2-7): DARVTQTPRHKVTEMGQEVTMRCQPILGHNTVFWYRQTMMQGLELLAYFRNRAPLDDSGMPKDRFSAEMPDATLATLKIQPSEPRDSAVYFCASGPLSRMVGRVDYEQYFGPGTRLTVT.

The chain uses TRBV6-5 and TRBJ2-7; 9 nucleotides match TRBD2. Germline V gives CDR1 MNHEY, CDR2 SVGAGI. Trimming at V came to 3 bases and at J to 4 bases, leaving 16 bases not matched to a gene. The CDR3 covers 18 residues. CDR3 sequence: CASSYRSAIAGVPYEQYF. In nucleotides, the CDR3 is TGTGCCAGCAGTTATCGCTCGGCGATAGCGGGAGTCCCGTACGAGCAGTACTTC.

The V call is TRBV5-1, the J call TRBJ1-5; TRBD1 might be the D (5 bases). Trimming took off 1 base at V and 7 bases at J, with 12 bases between the two ends. The CDR3 has 14 amino acids. In germline, CDR1 is SGHRS, CDR2 YFSETQ. CDR3 residues: CASSLSGGSQPQHF. The CDR3 coding sequence is TGCGCCAGCAGCTTGTCCGGGGGGAGCCAGCCCCAGCATTTT. The full variable domain, rest sourced from reference TRBV5-1 and TRBJ1-5, is KAGVTQTPRYLIKTRGQQVTLSCSPISGHRSVSWYQQTPGQGLQFLFEYFSETQRNKGNFPGRFSGRQFSNSRSEMNVSTLELGDSALYLCASSLSGGSQPQHFGDGTRLSIL.

This sequence joins TRBV6-1 and TRBJ1-2; D gene ambiguous. The germline V gene has CDR1 MNHNS and CDR2 SASEGT. The CDR3 runs 14 residues. Trimming shortened V by 3 bases and J by 3 bases, and 11 bases separated the two germline ends. CDR3 in DNA: TGTGCCAGCAGTGAGTACGGGCATGACTATGGCTACACCTTC. Amino acids: CASSEYGHDYGYTF.

The chain uses TRBV20-1 and TRBJ2-1; TRBD1 or TRBD2 may be the D gene (5 bases each). V shed 8 bases and J shed 4 bases, with 15 bases lying between them. This CDR3 has 13 residues. Germline loops: CDR1 DFQATT, CDR2 SNEGSKA (reference sequence). For the CDR3, the DNA is TGCAGTCCCAGGGTGGGAGTGTACAATGAGCAGTTCTTC. Protein product: CSPRVGVYNEQFF.

This clonotype was detected many times. The chain carries TRBV12-3 or TRBV12-4 and TRBJ2-5, with D possibly TRBD2 on 5 matching bases. Trimming stripped 6 bases from V and 2 bases from J, with 19 bases between. The CDR3 runs 16 residues. The CDR3 reads CASSIGLGRDQETQYF. CDR3 DNA: TGTGCCAGCAGCATTGGGTTAGGTCGGGATCAAGAGACCCAGTACTTC.

This sequence joins TRBV7-9 and TRBJ2-3, with TRBD2 matching over 8 bases. The CDR3 covers 15 residues. CDR1 is SEHNR, CDR2 FQNEAQ, per germline (reference sequence). With V trimmed by 5 bases and J by 5 bases, 9 bases remained unmatched. This CDR3 reads CASSLSGSGGDTQYF. The CDR3 region has the DNA TGTGCCAGCAGCCTAAGCGGGAGTGGGGGAGATACGCAGTATTTT.

The V gene is TRBV3-1, the J gene TRBJ2-1; 8 positions match TRBD2. The V segment lost 0 bases and the J segment 10 bases; nucleotides outside the gene matches: 11. This CDR3 region has 16 residues. Germline CDR1 and CDR2: LGHDT and YNNKEL (reference sequence). The CDR3 is CASSQDLGGRSGEQFF. The DNA of the CDR3 is TGTGCCAGCAGCCAAGATCTCGGCGGGAGGTCGGGCGAGCAGTTCTTC.